These 3 T cell receptor beta chains originate from one sample sequenced in a study of T cells expressing NK-cell markers. TCRdb reanalyzed the 5' RACE reads, giving one entry per CDR3 protein sequence and no DNA. The sample has about 430,000 distinct CDR3 sequences, and its top ten clones hold almost 1.5%. Sequencing was performed on blood T cells: a sorted CD56 or NKG2C T cell subset, CD4+ or CD8+ T cells, or bulk PBMC T cells (not recorded which). The receptors come from a woman aged 50 to 60 in good health.

V usage is TRBV5-1 and J usage is TRBJ1-1. The V gene's germline CDR1 is SGHRS and CDR2 YFSETQ. The length of the CDR3 is 16 residues. CDR3 protein: CASSLGDNRANTEAFF.

CDR3 protein: CASSEARDTEAFF. V usage is TRBV2 and J usage is TRBJ1-1. Germline CDR1 is SNHLY and CDR2 is FYNNEI. The length of the CDR3 is 13 residues.

This rearrangement joins TRBV7-6 to TRBJ2-2; absent DNA, TCRdb's TRBD2 call cannot be checked. The CDR3 runs to 15 residues. Germline V gene sequence: CDR1 SGHVS, CDR2 FNYEAQ. This chain's CDR3 is CASSLRRADTGELFF.